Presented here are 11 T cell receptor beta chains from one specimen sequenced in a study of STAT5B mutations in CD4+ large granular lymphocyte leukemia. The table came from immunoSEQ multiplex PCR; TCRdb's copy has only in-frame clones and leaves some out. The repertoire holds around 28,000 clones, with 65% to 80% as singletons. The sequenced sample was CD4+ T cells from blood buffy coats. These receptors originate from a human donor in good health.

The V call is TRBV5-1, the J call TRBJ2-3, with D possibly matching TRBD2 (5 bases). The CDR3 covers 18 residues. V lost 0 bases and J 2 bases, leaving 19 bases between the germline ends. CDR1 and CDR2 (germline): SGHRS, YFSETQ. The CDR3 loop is CASSLAAASRIITDTQYF. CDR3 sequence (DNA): TGCGCCAGCAGCTTGGCGGCGGCTAGCCGGATTATCACAGATACGCAGTATTTT.

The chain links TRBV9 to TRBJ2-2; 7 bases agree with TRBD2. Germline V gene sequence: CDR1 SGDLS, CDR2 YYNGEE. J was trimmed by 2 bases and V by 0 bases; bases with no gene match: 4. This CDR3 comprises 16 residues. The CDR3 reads CASSVVPSGNTGELFF. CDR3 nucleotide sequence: TGTGCCAGCAGCGTAGTCCCTAGCGGAAACACCGGGGAGCTGTTTTTT.

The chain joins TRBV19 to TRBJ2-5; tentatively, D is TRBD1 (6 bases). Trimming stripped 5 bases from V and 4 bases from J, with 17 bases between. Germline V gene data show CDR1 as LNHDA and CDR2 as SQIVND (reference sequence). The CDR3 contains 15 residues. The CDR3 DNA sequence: TGTGCCAGTAGTTTGGCTGGACAGAGCGGAGAGACCCAGTACTTC. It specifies CASSLAGQSGETQYF.

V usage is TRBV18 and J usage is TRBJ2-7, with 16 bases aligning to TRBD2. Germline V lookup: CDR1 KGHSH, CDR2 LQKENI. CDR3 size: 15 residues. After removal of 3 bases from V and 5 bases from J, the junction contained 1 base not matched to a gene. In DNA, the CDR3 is TGTGCCAGCTCACCGGGACTAGCGGGAGGGAACGAGCAGTACTTC. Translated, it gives CASSPGLAGGNEQYF.

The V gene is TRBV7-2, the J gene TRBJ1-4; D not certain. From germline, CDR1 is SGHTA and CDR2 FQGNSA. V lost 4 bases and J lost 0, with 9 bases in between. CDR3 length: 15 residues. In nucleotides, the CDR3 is TGTGCCAGCAGCTCTCTGCGTGCAACTAATGAAAAACTGTTTTTT. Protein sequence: CASSSLRATNEKLFF.

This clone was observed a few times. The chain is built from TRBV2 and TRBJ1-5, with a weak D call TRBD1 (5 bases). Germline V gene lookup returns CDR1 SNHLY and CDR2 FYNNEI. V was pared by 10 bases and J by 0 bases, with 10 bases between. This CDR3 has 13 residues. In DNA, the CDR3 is TGTGCCACCTCGACAGATAGCAATCAGCCCCAGCATTTT. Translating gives CATSTDSNQPQHF.

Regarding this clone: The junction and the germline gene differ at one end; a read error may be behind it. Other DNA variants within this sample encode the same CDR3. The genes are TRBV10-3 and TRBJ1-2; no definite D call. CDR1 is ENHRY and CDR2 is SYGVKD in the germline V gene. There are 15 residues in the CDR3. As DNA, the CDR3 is TGCGCCATCAGTGAGTCGGCGGTTCCCCTGTATGGCTACACCTTC. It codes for CAISESAVPLYGYTF.

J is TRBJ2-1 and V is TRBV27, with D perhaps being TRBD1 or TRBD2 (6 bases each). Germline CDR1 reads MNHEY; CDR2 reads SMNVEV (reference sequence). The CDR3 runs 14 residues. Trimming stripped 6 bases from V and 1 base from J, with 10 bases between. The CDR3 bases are TGTGCCAGCAGCGGCGGGACATCCTACAATGAGCAGTTCTTC. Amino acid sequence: CASSGGTSYNEQFF.

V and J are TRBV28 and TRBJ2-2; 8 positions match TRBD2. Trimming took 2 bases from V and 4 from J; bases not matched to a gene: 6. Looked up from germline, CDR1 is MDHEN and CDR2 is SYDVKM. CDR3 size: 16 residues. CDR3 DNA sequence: TGTGCCAGCAGTTTAAGCGGGAGAAGGGGCACCGGGGAGCTGTTTTTT. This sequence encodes CASSLSGRRGTGELFF.

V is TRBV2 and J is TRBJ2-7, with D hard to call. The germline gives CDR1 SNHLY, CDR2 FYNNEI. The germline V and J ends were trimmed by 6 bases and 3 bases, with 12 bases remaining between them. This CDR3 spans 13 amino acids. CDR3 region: CASSARPDYEQYF. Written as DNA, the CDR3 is TGTGCCAGCAGCGCACGACCGGACTACGAGCAGTACTTC. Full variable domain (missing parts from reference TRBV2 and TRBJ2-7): EPEVTQTPSHQVTQMGQEVILRCVPISNHLYFYWYRQILGQKVEFLVSFYNNEISEKSEIFDDQFSVERPDGSNFTLKIRSTKLEDSAMYFCASSARPDYEQYFGPGTRLTVT.

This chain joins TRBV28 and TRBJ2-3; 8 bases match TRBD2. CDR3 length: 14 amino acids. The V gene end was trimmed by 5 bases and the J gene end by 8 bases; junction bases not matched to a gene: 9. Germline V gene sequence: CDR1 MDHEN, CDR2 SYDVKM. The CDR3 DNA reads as TGTGCCAGCAGTCCACCCTCTACTAGCGGTACGCAGTATTTT. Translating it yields CASSPPSTSGTQYF. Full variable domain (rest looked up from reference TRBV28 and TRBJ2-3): DVKVTQSSRYLVKRTGEKVFLECVQDMDHENMFWYRQDPGLGLRLIYFSYDVKMKEKGDIPEGYSVSREKKERFSLILESASTNQTSMYLCASSPPSTSGTQYFGPGTRLTVL.